Following are 12 T cell receptor beta chains from one sample sequenced in a study of technical replicates of blood from a few donors. The protocol was immunoSEQ multiplex PCR, while the TCRdb copy is restricted to in-frame clones and leaves out a portion. This table has more than 65,000 clones, 75% to 90% appearing once. Sequencing used PBMCs. The receptor set was obtained from a human donor in good health. Some clones in this sample may be carry-over from other donors' samples.

The chain links TRBV4-3 to TRBJ2-1; TRBD1 might be the D (6 bases). CDR3 size: 16 residues. The V gene lost 8 bases and the J gene lost 1 base, with 18 bases spanning the gap. Germline-derived CDR1 and CDR2 are LGHNA and YSLEER. CDR3 DNA sequence: TGCGCCAGCCGACAGGCCGTAGGGGAGTCCTACAATGAGCAGTTCTTC. Its translation: CASRQAVGESYNEQFF.

This clone was observed a single time. The chain links TRBV2 to TRBJ2-1, with 12 bases aligning to TRBD2. Germline values: CDR1 SNHLY, CDR2 FYNNEI. CDR3 size: 17 residues. The V segment lost 7 bases and the J segment 5 bases; nucleotides outside the gene matches: 12. The CDR3 sequence: CASTTRTSGVLDNEQFF. The CDR3 DNA reads as TGTGCCAGCACCACAAGGACTAGCGGGGTATTGGACAATGAGCAGTTCTTC. Looking up the rest from reference TRBV2 and TRBJ2-1 gives the full variable domain: EPEVTQTPSHQVTQMGQEVILRCVPISNHLYFYWYRQILGQKVEFLVSFYNNEISEKSEIFDDQFSVERPDGSNFTLKIRSTKLEDSAMYFCASTTRTSGVLDNEQFFGPGTRLTVL.

The CDR3 DNA reads TGCAGCGTTGTGGGGGGTCCCGGGGCCTACAATGAGCAGTTCTTC. This translates into CSVVGGPGAYNEQFF. V is TRBV29-1 and J is TRBJ2-1; the D gene is possibly TRBD2 (6 bases). The CDR3 is 15 amino acids. The germline V and J ends were trimmed by 4 bases and 2 bases, with 15 bases remaining between them. Germline values: CDR1 SQVTM, CDR2 ANQGSEA.

This chain links TRBV7-6 with TRBJ2-7, with 8 bases matching TRBD2. With V trimmed by 4 bases and J by 3 bases, 14 bases remained unmatched. Germline CDR1 SGHVS, CDR2 FNYEAQ. This CDR3 spans 17 amino acids. As DNA, the CDR3 is TGTGCCAGCAGCTCCCTCCTACCGGGACGGGAGGGCTACGAGCAGTACTTC. Amino acid sequence: CASSSLLPGREGYEQYF. Together with reference TRBV7-6 and TRBJ2-7, the CDR3 gives the full variable domain: GAGVSQSPRYKVTKRGQDVALRCDPISGHVSLYWYRQALGQGPEFLTYFNYEAQQDKSGLPNDRFSAERPEGSISTLTIQRTEQRDSAMYRCASSSLLPGREGYEQYFGPGTRLTVT.

This sequence joins TRBV7-2 and TRBJ2-3, with TRBD2 identical over 12 bases. Germline loops: CDR1 SGHTA, CDR2 FQGNSA. The CDR3 sequence is 15 residues long. Trimming removed 6 bases from V and 8 bases from J; junction bases left unmatched: 9. The CDR3 DNA sequence: TGTGCCAGCAGTTCTCAGGGGACTAGCGGGCTTACGCAGTATTTT. This encodes CASSSQGTSGLTQYF. Full variable domain (missing parts from reference TRBV7-2 and TRBJ2-3): GAGVSQSPSNKVTEKGKDVELRCDPISGHTALYWYRQSLGQGLEFLIYFQGNSAPDKSGLPSDRFSAERTGGSVSTLTIQRTQQEDSAVYLCASSSQGTSGLTQYFGPGTRLTVL.

The chain recombines TRBV5-8 with TRBJ2-3; a weak D match, TRBD2 (6 bases). V shed 3 bases and J shed 2 bases, with 13 bases lying between them. The CDR3 runs 15 residues. The germline gives CDR1 SGHTS, CDR2 YDEGEE. CDR3 DNA: TGTGCCAGCAGCTCACGGGACTGGGCCACAGATACGCAGTATTTT. Residues: CASSSRDWATDTQYF. The variable domain in full, completed from reference TRBV5-8 and TRBJ2-3, reads EAGVTQSPTHLIKTRGQQATLRCSPISGHTSVYWYQQALGLGLQFLLWYDEGEERNRGNFPPRFSGRQFPNYSSELNVNALELEDSALYLCASSSRDWATDTQYFGPGTRLTVL.

The chain is built from TRBV6-6 and TRBJ2-1; the match to TRBD1 covers 8 bases. Germline V gives CDR1 MNHNY, CDR2 SVGAGI (reference sequence). The trim removed 6 bases at V and 5 bases at J, leaving 6 bases unmatched. CDR3 length: 14 residues. The chain's CDR3 is CASSRGQGDNEQFF. The CDR3 nucleotides read TGTGCCAGCAGCCGAGGACAGGGAGACAATGAGCAGTTCTTC.

The chain couples TRBV7-2 to TRBJ2-7; 9 nucleotides align to TRBD2. Trimming cost V 1 base and J 0 bases; bases outside gene matches: 1. CDR1 is SGHTA and CDR2 is FQGNSA in the germline V gene. The CDR3 runs 15 residues. CDR3 bases: TGTGCCAGCAGCTTAGTTAGCGGGAGCTCCTACGAGCAGTACTTC. It specifies CASSLVSGSSYEQYF.

The gene calls are TRBV5-6 and TRBJ1-2, with D possibly TRBD1 on 6 matching bases. V lost 0 bases and J lost 4, with 13 bases in between. This CDR3 spans 15 amino acids. Looked up from germline, CDR1 is SGHDT and CDR2 is YYEEEE. CDR3 DNA: TGTGCCAGCAGCTTGGCCTCGGGGGGCCCCTATGGCTACACCTTC. Residues: CASSLASGGPYGYTF.

The CDR3 sequence is CASSALPSSGANVLTF. CDR3 sequence (DNA): TGTGCCAGCAGCGCCTTACCGAGCTCTGGGGCCAACGTCCTGACTTTC. V usage is TRBV11-2 and J usage is TRBJ2-6; D gene ambiguous. The CDR3 has 16 amino acids. V was trimmed by 5 bases and J by 0 bases, leaving 11 bases between them. Germline CDR1 and CDR2: SGHAT and FQNNGV.

V and J are TRBV18 and TRBJ1-4, with 7 nucleotides matching TRBD1. The V segment lost 2 bases and the J segment 8 bases; nucleotides outside the gene matches: 2. The V gene's germline CDR1 is KGHSH and CDR2 LQKENI. The CDR3 sequence is 13 residues long. CDR3 sequence reads: CASSPWGQEKLFF. The CDR3 DNA reads TGTGCCAGCTCACCATGGGGACAGGAAAAACTGTTTTTT.

This chain connects TRBV6-5 to TRBJ2-5; TRBD1 aligns across 12 bases. CDR1 and CDR2 (germline): MNHEY, SVGAGI. V trimming: 10 bases; J trimming: 5 bases; junction bases outside the gene matches: 11. The CDR3 contains 15 residues. CDR3 loop: CATRRMGQGAETQYF. The CDR3 nucleotides are TGTGCCACAAGAAGGATGGGACAGGGGGCCGAGACCCAGTACTTC.